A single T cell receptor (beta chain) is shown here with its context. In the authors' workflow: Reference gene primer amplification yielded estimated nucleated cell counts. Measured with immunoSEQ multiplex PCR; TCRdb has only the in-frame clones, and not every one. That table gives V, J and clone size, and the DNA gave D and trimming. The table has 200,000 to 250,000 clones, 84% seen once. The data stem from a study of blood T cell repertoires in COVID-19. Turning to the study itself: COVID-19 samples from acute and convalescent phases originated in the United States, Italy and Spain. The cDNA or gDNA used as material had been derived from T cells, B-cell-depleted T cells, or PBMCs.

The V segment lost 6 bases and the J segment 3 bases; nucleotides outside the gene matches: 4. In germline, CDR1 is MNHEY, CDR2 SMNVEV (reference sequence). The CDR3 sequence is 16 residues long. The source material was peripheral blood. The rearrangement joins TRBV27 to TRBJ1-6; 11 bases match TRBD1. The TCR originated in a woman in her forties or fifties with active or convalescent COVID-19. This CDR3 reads CASRMDRGLYNSPLHF. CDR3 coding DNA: TGTGCCAGCAGGATGGACAGGGGGCTCTATAATTCACCCCTCCACTTT.